The 21 T cell receptor beta chains below all came from one sample that was sequenced in a study of regulatory dendritic cells for organ transplantation listed by TCRdb under 2017. Libraries were constructed by the immunoSEQ multiplex PCR assay. Held by TCRdb, this immuneACCESS table contains in-frame sequences only and omits some clones. Under half of the omission traces to an unresolved V gene where checked; the cause of the rest is unknown. The sample includes 20,000 to 25,000 clones, with 60% to 80% observed a single time. Clones ranked in the top ten supply roughly 0.96% of the sample. The sample was memory CD4+ T cells from blood. The sample's cell subset or site, from its label and the paper: CD45RO+ memory T cells. Every receptor here comes from a human donor in good health.

This clone was detected once. V is TRBV7-2 and J is TRBJ1-1, with D possibly TRBD1 on 5 matching bases. CDR1 SGHTA and CDR2 FQGNSA come from the germline V gene. The CDR3 covers 15 residues. The V end was cut by 1 base, the J end by 7 bases, with 16 bases between. The CDR3 DNA follows: TGTGCCAGCAGCTTAGATCTGGGGCCATCTCGTGAAGCTTTCTTT. Its translation is CASSLDLGPSREAFF.

The chain couples TRBV5-5 to TRBJ2-7; D possibly corresponds to TRBD1 (6 bases). This CDR3 spans 13 amino acids. V was shortened by 4 bases and J by 4 bases, with 12 bases between the two germline ends. Germline-derived CDR1 and CDR2 are SGHKS and YYEKEE (reference sequence). DNA for the CDR3: TGTGCCAGCAGCCGTACAGGGAATTACGAGCAGTACTTC. The encoded protein is CASSRTGNYEQYF.

The chain joins TRBV11-1 to TRBJ2-5, with 7 bases that match TRBD2. Germline V gene sequence: CDR1 SGHAT, CDR2 FQDESV (reference sequence). The CDR3 contains 14 residues. V lost 1 base to trimming and J lost 4 bases; unmatched junction nucleotides: 3. Written as DNA, the CDR3 is TGTGCCAGCAGCTTAGGCCGGACTAGAGAGACCCAGTACTTC. This gives the protein CASSLGRTRETQYF.

The CDR3 coding sequence is TGCGCCAGCAGCTTGCCGGGGGGGTCCTCCTACGAGCAGTACTTC. Its translation is CASSLPGGSSYEQYF. The rearrangement links TRBV5-1 to TRBJ2-7; TRBD2 matches 8 bases. V was clipped by 1 base and J by 0 bases; unmatched bases: 3. Germline V gene sequence: CDR1 SGHRS, CDR2 YFSETQ. The CDR3 length is 15 residues.

This chain uses TRBV6-5 with TRBJ2-1; 9 bases match TRBD1. CDR3 length: 14 residues. Per germline, CDR1 MNHEY and CDR2 SVGAGI. V lost 6 bases to trimming and J lost 7 bases; unmatched junction nucleotides: 7. Here the CDR3 reads CASRGQGLVNEQFF. In DNA, the CDR3 is TGTGCCAGCAGGGGACAGGGCCTAGTGAATGAGCAGTTCTTC.

This clone was observed a few times. V gene TRBV5-4 combines with J gene TRBJ2-5; TRBD2 matches 10 bases. The CDR3 totals 16 residues. Germline CDR1 SGHNT, CDR2 YYREEE (reference sequence). V was pared by 2 bases and J by 4 bases, with 8 bases of the junction left unmatched. CDR3 sequence reads: CASSFTSGARIETQYF. The CDR3 DNA is TGTGCCAGCAGCTTTACTAGCGGGGCCCGAATAGAGACCCAGTACTTC.

The J gene is TRBJ2-1, the V gene TRBV6-5; 12 bases align to TRBD2. CDR1 MNHEY and CDR2 SVGAGI come from the germline V gene. The length of the CDR3 is 15 residues. The V and J ends lost 8 bases and 6 bases, in that order; junction bases with no gene match: 8. The CDR3 here is CASRSASGGANEQFF. CDR3 DNA sequence: TGTGCCAGCCGAAGTGCTAGCGGGGGGGCCAATGAGCAGTTCTTC.

The CDR3 DNA reads as TGTGCCACCAGCAGACCCACGGGAGGGGGCGAGCAGTACTTC. Amino acids: CATSRPTGGGEQYF. The chain joins TRBV15 to TRBJ2-7; 8 positions agree with TRBD2. The CDR3 is made up of 14 amino acids. The germline gives CDR1 LNHNV, CDR2 YYDKDF (reference sequence). J lost 6 bases, V lost 2 bases, and 6 bases had no gene match.

The V gene is TRBV21-1, the J gene TRBJ2-3; TRBD2 was called by the table and not checked on the DNA. TRBV21-1 is a documented pseudogene. CDR3 size: 17 residues. CDR3 nucleotide sequence: TGTGCCAGCAGCACATCATCAGCGGGGGGGTGCGGAGATACGCAGTATTTT. Translating gives CASSTSSAGGCGDTQYF.

The chain joins TRBV7-6 to TRBJ2-3, with 11 bases matching TRBD2. V gave up 5 bases and J gave up 5 bases; unmatched junction bases: 9. This CDR3 is 16 amino acids long. Germline CDR1 and CDR2: SGHVS and FNYEAQ. CDR3 DNA: TGTGCCAGCAGCCCGATTAGCGGGGGGGCCATAGATACGCAGTATTTT. Translating it yields CASSPISGGAIDTQYF. Complete variable domain (other parts from reference TRBV7-6 and TRBJ2-3): GAGVSQSPRYKVTKRGQDVALRCDPISGHVSLYWYRQALGQGPEFLTYFNYEAQQDKSGLPNDRFSAERPEGSISTLTIQRTEQRDSAMYRCASSPISGGAIDTQYFGPGTRLTVL.

This clone was seen a handful of times. The CDR3 nucleotides are TGTGCCAGCAGTTTCTCGGACAGCAACTACGAGCAGTACTTC. Its translation: CASSFSDSNYEQYF. The gene calls are TRBV27 and TRBJ2-7; TRBD1 might be the D (6 bases). Trimming shortened V by 3 bases and J by 3 bases, and 12 bases separated the two germline ends. Per germline, CDR1 MNHEY and CDR2 SMNVEV (reference sequence). This CDR3 has 14 residues.

The genes are TRBV18 and TRBJ1-2; 8 positions agree with TRBD1. Germline trimming cut 4 bases from V and 3 bases from J; bases unmatched to any gene: 1. CDR3 size: 13 residues. CDR1 is KGHSH, CDR2 LQKENI, per germline. CDR3 coding DNA: TGTGCCAGCTCACAACAGGGGGACTATGGCTACACCTTC. Its translation is CASSQQGDYGYTF. Filled out from reference TRBV18 and TRBJ1-2, the complete variable domain reads NAGVMQNPRHLVRRRGQEARLRCSPMKGHSHVYWYRQLPEEGLKFMVYLQKENIIDESGMPKERFSAEFPKEGPSILRIQQVVRGDSAAYFCASSQQGDYGYTFGSGTRLTVV.

The V call is TRBV6-1, the J call TRBJ2-3; maybe TRBD2 (7 bases). CDR3 length equals 15 residues. CDR1 and CDR2 from the germline V gene are MNHNS and SASEGT. Trimming removed 6 bases from V and 4 bases from J, with 17 bases in between. CDR3 DNA sequence: TGTGCCAGCAGGATTGGGGGGGGCAAGGCAGATACGCAGTATTTT. Translation: CASRIGGGKADTQYF.

This chain connects TRBV2 to TRBJ2-7; 11 nucleotides agree with TRBD1. The J segment lost 3 bases and the V segment lost 6 bases, leaving 4 bases of the junction unmatched. The CDR3 is 14 residues long. Germline V CDR1 and CDR2: SNHLY, FYNNEI. Here the CDR3 DNA reads TGTGCCAGCAGAGGGACAGGGGGTGGCTACGAGCAGTACTTC. This sequence encodes CASRGTGGGYEQYF.

The chain is built from TRBV7-2 and TRBJ2-3; D is ambiguous. Per germline, CDR1 SGHTA and CDR2 FQGNSA. The CDR3 runs to 16 residues. The V and J ends lost 0 bases and 1 base respectively, with 11 bases between them. Here the CDR3 reads CASSLAPRVGTDTQYF. CDR3 nucleotide sequence: TGTGCCAGCAGCTTAGCTCCCCGGGTGGGCACAGATACGCAGTATTTT.

The chain uses TRBV9 and TRBJ2-2, with D maybe TRBD2 (5 bases). Germline V gives CDR1 SGDLS, CDR2 YYNGEE. CDR3 length: 16 residues. Trimming took 0 bases from V and 3 from J, leaving 12 bases between them. Here the CDR3 reads CASSVEASTHTGELFF. CDR3 sequence (DNA): TGTGCCAGCAGCGTAGAGGCTAGCACCCACACCGGGGAGCTGTTTTTT. The variable domain in full, completed from reference TRBV9 and TRBJ2-2, reads DSGVTQTPKHLITATGQRVTLRCSPRSGDLSVYWYQQSLDQGLQFLIQYYNGEERAKGNILERFSAQQFPDLHSELNLSSLELGDSALYFCASSVEASTHTGELFFGEGSRLTVL.

The CDR3 sequence: CASRLAGGQETQYF. The CDR3 coding sequence is TGTGCCAGCCGACTAGCGGGGGGCCAAGAGACCCAGTACTTC. V usage is TRBV11-2 and J usage is TRBJ2-5, with 13 nucleotides matching TRBD2. Germline V gives CDR1 SGHAT, CDR2 FQNNGV. The CDR3 extends over 14 amino acids. After removal of 8 bases from V and 1 base from J, the junction contained 1 base not matched to a gene.

The V and J genes are TRBV5-1 and TRBJ2-1; TRBD2 agrees at 12 bases. This CDR3 is built from 17 residues. The germline V gene has CDR1 SGHRS and CDR2 YFSETQ. The V gene end was trimmed by 1 base and the J gene end by 3 bases; junction bases not matched to a gene: 5. CDR3: CASSLTTSGGVYNEQFF. The DNA of the CDR3 is TGCGCCAGCAGCTTGACGACTAGCGGGGGAGTCTACAATGAGCAGTTCTTC.

This clone has only a few counts. The J gene is TRBJ1-4, the V gene TRBV27; D not certain. The germline CDR1 and CDR2 sequences are MNHEY and SMNVEV (reference sequence). V lost 0 bases to trimming and J lost 0 bases, with 5 bases between them. CDR3 length equals 15 residues. CDR3 amino acids: CASSLSAATNEKLFF. In nucleotides, the CDR3 is TGTGCCAGCAGTTTATCGGCGGCAACTAATGAAAAACTGTTTTTT. Full variable domain (remainder filled in from reference TRBV27 and TRBJ1-4): EAQVTQNPRYLITVTGKKLTVTCSQNMNHEYMSWYRQDPGLGLRQIYYSMNVEVTDKGDVPEGYKVSRKEKRNFPLILESPSPNQTSLYFCASSLSAATNEKLFFGSGTQLSVL.

The chain carries TRBV9 and TRBJ1-1; D unclear. The germline CDR1 and CDR2 sequences are SGDLS and YYNGEE. This CDR3 contains 15 residues. V lost 4 bases and J lost 3, with 16 bases in between. In DNA, the CDR3 is TGTGCCAGCAGCCACGGACTGCGGCAGGACACTGAAGCTTTCTTT. This gives the protein CASSHGLRQDTEAFF.

The chain couples TRBV7-2 to TRBJ2-1; 10 bases are a match to TRBD2. Germline values: CDR1 SGHTA, CDR2 FQGNSA. This CDR3 has 19 residues. V lost 1 base, J lost 4 bases, and 13 bases stayed unmatched. The CDR3 loop is CASSLGAGTFSGGYNEQFF. The CDR3 region has the DNA TGTGCCAGCAGCTTAGGTGCGGGTACTTTTAGCGGGGGGTACAATGAGCAGTTCTTC.